This TCR beta chain was retrieved from a study of T cell clonotyping in hematopoietic cell transplantation. Study-level results: At the given depth, recipient repertoires were over 97% de novo clonotypes.

As regards this clone: Its specificity is unknown. Additional DNA sequences in this sample encode the identical CDR3.

Germline CDR1 reads SGDLS; CDR2 reads YYNGEE. Trimming stripped 4 bases from V and 1 base from J, with 14 bases between. This CDR3 spans 15 amino acids. Repertoires were generated with immunoSEQ multiplex PCR, while TCRdb's copy carries only in-frame clones and drops some. The sample lists 1,400 to 1,500 clones; approximately 64% were seen once. The TCR sequence derives from a female patient aged 60 to 70 who had an allogeneic stem cell transplant, so the T cells may come from the graft donor. Some clones in this sample may be carry-over from other donors' samples. V is TRBV9 and J is TRBJ1-1; D not certain. The sequenced sample was peripheral blood mononuclear cells, obtained 100 days after allogeneic stem cell transplant. The CDR3 sequence: CASSPRGNGNTEAFF. The CDR3 coding sequence is TGTGCCAGCAGCCCCCGTGGAAACGGGAACACTGAAGCTTTCTTT.